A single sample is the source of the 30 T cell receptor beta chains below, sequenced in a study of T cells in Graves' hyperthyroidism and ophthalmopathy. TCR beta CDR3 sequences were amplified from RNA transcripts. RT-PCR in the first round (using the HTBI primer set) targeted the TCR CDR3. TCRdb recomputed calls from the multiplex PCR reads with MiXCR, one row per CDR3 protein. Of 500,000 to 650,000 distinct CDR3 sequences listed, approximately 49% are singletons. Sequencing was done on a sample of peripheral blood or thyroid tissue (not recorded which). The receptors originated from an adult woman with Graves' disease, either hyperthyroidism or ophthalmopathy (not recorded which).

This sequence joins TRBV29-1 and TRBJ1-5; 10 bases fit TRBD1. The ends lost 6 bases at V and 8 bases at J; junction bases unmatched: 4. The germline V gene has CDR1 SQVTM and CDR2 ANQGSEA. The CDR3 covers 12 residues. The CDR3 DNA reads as TGCAGCGTAGGGGACAGGGGTGAGCCCCAGCATTTT. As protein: CSVGDRGEPQHF.

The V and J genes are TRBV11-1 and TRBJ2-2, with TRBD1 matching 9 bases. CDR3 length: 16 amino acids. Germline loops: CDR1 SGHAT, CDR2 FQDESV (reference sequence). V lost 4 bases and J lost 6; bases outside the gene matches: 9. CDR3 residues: CASSSRTGEGAGELFF. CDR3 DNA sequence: TGTGCCAGCAGCTCCCGGACAGGGGAGGGTGCCGGGGAGCTGTTTTTT.

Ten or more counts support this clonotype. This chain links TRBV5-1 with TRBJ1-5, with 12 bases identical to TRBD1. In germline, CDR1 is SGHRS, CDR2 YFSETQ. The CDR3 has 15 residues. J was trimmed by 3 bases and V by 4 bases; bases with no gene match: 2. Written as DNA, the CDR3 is TGCGCCAGCAGCATGGGACAGGGGGCCAATCAGCCCCAGCATTTT. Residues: CASSMGQGANQPQHF.

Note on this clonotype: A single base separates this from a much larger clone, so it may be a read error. The CDR3, as DNA: TGTGCCAGCAGGGTCCGGCGAAATCAGCCCCAGCATTTT. Its translation: CASRVRRNQPQHF. The chain employs TRBV6-5 and TRBJ1-5; D remains unclear. The CDR3 is made up of 13 amino acids. Germline V gene data show CDR1 as MNHEY and CDR2 as SVGAGI. V lost 6 bases, J lost 4 bases, and 10 bases lay in between.

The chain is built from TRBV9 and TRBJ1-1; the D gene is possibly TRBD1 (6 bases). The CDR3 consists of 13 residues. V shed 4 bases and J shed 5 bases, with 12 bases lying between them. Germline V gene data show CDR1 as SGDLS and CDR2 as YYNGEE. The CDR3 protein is CASSQGGRTEAFF. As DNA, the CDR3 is TGTGCCAGCAGCCAAGGGGGACGGACTGAAGCTTTCTTT.

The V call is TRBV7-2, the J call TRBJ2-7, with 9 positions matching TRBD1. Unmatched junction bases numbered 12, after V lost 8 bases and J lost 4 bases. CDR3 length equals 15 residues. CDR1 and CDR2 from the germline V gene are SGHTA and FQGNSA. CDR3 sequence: CASSPFDRGGYEQYF. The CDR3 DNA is TGTGCCAGCTCACCATTTGACAGGGGGGGATACGAGCAGTACTTC.

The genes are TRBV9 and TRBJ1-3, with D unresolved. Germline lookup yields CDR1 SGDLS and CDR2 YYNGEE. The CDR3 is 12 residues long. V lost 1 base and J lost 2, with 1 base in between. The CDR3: CASSVPGNTIYF. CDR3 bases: TGTGCCAGCAGCGTACCTGGAAACACCATATATTTT.

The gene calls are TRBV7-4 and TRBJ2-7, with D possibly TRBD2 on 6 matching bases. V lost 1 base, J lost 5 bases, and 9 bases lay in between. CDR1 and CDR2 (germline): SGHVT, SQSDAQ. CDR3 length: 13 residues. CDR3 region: CASSLVRRDEQYF. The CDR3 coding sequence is TGTGCCAGCAGCTTAGTGAGGAGGGACGAGCAGTACTTC.

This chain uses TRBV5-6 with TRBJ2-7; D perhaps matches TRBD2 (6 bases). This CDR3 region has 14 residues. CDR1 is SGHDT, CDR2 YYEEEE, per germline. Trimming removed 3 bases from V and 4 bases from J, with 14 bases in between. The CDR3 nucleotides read TGTGCCAGCAGCTCCGGGACGGCGGGGTACGAGCAGTACTTC. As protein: CASSSGTAGYEQYF.

The DNA of the CDR3 is TGTGCCAGCAGTTACGGCAGGGGTAGTTACGAGCAGTACTTC. As protein: CASSYGRGSYEQYF. The rearrangement links TRBV6-5 to TRBJ2-7; perhaps TRBD1 as D (6 bases). Germline V gene sequence: CDR1 MNHEY, CDR2 SVGAGI. The ends were cut back, 2 bases at V and 4 bases at J, with 12 bases in the middle. This CDR3 has 14 amino acids.

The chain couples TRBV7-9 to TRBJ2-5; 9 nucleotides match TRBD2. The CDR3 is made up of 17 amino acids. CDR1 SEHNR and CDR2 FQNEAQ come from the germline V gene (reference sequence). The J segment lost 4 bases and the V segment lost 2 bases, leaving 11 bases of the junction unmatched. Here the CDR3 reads CASSLNSGRPQRETQYF. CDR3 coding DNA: TGTGCCAGCAGCTTAAATAGCGGGAGACCGCAAAGAGAGACCCAGTACTTC.

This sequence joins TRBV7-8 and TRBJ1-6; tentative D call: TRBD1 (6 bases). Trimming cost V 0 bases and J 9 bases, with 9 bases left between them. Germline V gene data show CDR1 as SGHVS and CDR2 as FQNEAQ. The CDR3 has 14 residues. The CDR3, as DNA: TGTGCCAGCAGCTTAGCGGGGGGGGCTTCACCCCTCCACTTT. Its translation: CASSLAGGASPLHF.

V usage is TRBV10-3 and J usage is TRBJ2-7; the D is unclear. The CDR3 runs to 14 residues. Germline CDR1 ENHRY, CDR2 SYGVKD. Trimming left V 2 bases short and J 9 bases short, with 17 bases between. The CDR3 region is CAISELFILSGQYF. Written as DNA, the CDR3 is TGTGCCATCAGTGAGCTCTTCATATTAAGTGGGCAGTACTTC.

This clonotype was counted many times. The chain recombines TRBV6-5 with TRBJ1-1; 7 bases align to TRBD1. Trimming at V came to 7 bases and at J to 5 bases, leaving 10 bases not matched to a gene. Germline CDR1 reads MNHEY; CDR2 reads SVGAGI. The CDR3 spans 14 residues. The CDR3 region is CASTPTGRETEAFF. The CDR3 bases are TGTGCCAGCACCCCGACAGGGAGGGAGACTGAAGCTTTCTTT.

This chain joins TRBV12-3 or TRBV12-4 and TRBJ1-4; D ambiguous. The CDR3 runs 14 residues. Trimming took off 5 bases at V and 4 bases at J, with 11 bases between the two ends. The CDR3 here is CASSPGLSNEKLFF. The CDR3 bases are TGTGCCAGCAGTCCCGGACTGAGTAATGAAAAACTGTTTTTT.

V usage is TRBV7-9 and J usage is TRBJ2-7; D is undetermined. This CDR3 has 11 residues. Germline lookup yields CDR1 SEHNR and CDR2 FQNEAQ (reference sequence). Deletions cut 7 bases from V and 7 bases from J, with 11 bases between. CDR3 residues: CASTNGWEQYF. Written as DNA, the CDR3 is TGTGCCAGCACCAACGGGTGGGAGCAGTACTTC.

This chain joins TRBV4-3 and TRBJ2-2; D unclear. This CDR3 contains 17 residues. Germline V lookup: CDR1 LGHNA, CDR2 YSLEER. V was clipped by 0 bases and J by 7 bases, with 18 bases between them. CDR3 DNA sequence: TGCGCCAGCAGCCAAGATTCTCCCATCCCCTCGAGCGGGGAGCTGTTTTTT. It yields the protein CASSQDSPIPSSGELFF.

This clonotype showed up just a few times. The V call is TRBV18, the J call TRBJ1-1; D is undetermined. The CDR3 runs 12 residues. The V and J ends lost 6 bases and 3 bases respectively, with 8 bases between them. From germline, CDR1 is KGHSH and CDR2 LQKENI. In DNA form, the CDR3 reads TGTGCCAGCTCGAAGGACCACACTGAAGCTTTCTTT. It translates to CASSKDHTEAFF.

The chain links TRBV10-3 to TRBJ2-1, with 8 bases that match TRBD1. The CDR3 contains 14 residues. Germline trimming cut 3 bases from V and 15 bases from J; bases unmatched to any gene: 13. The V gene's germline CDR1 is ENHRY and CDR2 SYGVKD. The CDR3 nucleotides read TGTGCCATCAGTGACTTGATTGAGGACAGGGAGACGTTCTTC. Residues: CAISDLIEDRETFF.

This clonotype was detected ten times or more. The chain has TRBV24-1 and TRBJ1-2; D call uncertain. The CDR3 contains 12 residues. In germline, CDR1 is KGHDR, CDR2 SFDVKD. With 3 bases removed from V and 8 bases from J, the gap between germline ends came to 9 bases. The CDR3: CATSDTGSGYTF. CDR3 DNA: TGTGCCACCAGTGATACCGGGTCGGGCTACACCTTC.

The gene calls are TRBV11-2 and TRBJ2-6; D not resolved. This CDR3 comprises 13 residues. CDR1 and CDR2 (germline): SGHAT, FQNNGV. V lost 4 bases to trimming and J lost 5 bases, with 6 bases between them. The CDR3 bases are TGTGCCAGCAGCTCCACGTGGGCCAACGTCCTGACTTTC. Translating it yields CASSSTWANVLTF.

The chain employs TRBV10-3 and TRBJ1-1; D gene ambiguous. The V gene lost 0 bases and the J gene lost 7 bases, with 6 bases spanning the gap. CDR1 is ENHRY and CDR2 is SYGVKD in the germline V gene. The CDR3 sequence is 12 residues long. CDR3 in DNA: TGTGCCATCAGTGAGTCGCAGGATGAAGCTTTCTTT. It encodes CAISESQDEAFF.

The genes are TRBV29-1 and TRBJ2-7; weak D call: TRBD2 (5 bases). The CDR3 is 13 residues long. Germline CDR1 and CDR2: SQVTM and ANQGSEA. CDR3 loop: CSERSGNLFEQYF. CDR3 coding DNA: TGCAGTGAAAGGTCGGGGAACCTTTTCGAGCAGTACTTC.

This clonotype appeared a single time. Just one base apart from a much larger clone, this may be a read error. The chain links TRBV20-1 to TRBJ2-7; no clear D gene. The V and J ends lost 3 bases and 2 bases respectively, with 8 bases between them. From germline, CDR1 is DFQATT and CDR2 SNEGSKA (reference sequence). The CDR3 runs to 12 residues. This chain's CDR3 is CSASRTAYEQYF. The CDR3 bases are TGCAGTGCTAGCAGGACCGCCTACGAGCAGTACTTC.

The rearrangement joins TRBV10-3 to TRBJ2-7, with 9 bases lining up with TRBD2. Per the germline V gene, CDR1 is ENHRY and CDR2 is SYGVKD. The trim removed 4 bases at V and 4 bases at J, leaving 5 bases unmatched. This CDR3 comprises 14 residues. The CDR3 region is CAISVVLAGYEQYF. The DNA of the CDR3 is TGTGCCATCAGTGTGGTACTAGCGGGTTACGAGCAGTACTTC.

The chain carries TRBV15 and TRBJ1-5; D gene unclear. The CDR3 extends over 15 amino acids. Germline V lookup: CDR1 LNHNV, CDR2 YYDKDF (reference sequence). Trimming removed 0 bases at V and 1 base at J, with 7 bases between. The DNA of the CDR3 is TGTGCCACCAGCAGAGATCTTAGGAGCAATCAGCCCCAGCATTTT. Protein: CATSRDLRSNQPQHF.

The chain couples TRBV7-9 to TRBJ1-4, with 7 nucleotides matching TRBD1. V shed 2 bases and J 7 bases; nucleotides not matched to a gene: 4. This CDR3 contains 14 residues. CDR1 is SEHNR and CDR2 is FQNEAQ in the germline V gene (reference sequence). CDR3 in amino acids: CASSLTGVLEKLFF. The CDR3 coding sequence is TGTGCCAGCAGCTTAACAGGGGTTCTTGAAAAACTGTTTTTT.

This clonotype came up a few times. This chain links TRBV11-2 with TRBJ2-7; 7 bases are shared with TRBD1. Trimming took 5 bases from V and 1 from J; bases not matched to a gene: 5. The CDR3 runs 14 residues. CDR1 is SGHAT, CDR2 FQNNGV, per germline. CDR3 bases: TGTGCCAGCAGCGAGGGACAGCTATCCTACGAGCAGTACTTC. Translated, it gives CASSEGQLSYEQYF.

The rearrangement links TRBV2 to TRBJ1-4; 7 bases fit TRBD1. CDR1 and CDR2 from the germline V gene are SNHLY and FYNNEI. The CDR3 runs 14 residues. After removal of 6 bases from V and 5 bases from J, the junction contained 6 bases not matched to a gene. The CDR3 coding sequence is TGTGCCAGCAGACCCACAGGGGCAAATGAAAAACTGTTTTTT. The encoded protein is CASRPTGANEKLFF. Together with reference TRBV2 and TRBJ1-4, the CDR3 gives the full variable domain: EPEVTQTPSHQVTQMGQEVILRCVPISNHLYFYWYRQILGQKVEFLVSFYNNEISEKSEIFDDQFSVERPDGSNFTLKIRSTKLEDSAMYFCASRPTGANEKLFFGSGTQLSVL.

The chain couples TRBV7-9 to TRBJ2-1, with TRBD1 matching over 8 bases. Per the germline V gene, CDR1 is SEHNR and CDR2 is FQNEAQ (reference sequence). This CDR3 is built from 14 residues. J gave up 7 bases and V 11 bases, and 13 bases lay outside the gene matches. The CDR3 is CAVNRRTGLNEQFF. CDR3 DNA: TGTGCCGTCAACAGGAGGACAGGGTTGAATGAGCAGTTCTTC.